The source of this TCR beta chain is a study of blood T cell repertoires in COVID-19. Study background: The United States, Italy and Spain supplied acute and convalescent COVID-19 samples. PBMCs, B-cell-depleted T cells, or T cells were the source of the cDNA or gDNA that made up the material.

Study processing details: Estimated nucleated cell counts came from reference gene primer amplification. Sequencing used immunoSEQ multiplex PCR; TCRdb keeps in-frame clones, though not all of them. Clone size and V and J calls were adopted from that table, with D and trimming inferred from the DNA. Among 97,000 or so clones listed, around 80% were seen once. This clone was seen a handful of times. Between the trimmed V and J ends, which lost 6 bases and 6 bases, there was a span of 14 bases. This CDR3 has 13 residues. In germline, CDR1 is SNHLY, CDR2 FYNNEI. This clonotype originated in a man in his 70s with acute or convalescent COVID-19. Sequenced material: peripheral blood. This chain connects TRBV2 to TRBJ1-2; D possibly corresponds to TRBD1 (6 bases). CDR3 DNA sequence: TGTGCCAGCAGACAACAGGGTAGGGATGGCTACACCTTC. Its translation is CASRQQGRDGYTF.